This T cell receptor (beta chain) was profiled in a study of Siglec-9 on CD8 T cells in melanoma. With regard to this clone: Its target is not known.

From germline, CDR1 is MNHEY and CDR2 SMNVEV (reference sequence). V lost 6 bases and J lost 0; bases outside the gene matches: 2. The CDR3 has 14 residues. TCRdb's copy holds only in-frame clones and misses some; the assay was immunoSEQ multiplex PCR. The sample contains some 27,000 clones, less than 85% of which appear only once. Study-wide results and caveats: Siglec-9 reportedly marks and regulates an effector memory CD8+ T-cell subset apparently accumulating in melanoma tumors.

The V gene is TRBV27, the J gene TRBJ2-1, with 7 bases lining up with TRBD2. Specimen: Siglec-9- CD8+ T cells sorted from blood. The TCR comes from a human donor in good health. For the CDR3, the DNA is TGTGCCAGCAGCCTAGCGGTCTCCTACAATGAGCAGTTCTTC. This gives the protein CASSLAVSYNEQFF.